One sample yielded the 18 T cell receptor beta chains listed below, sequenced in a study of T cells in Graves' hyperthyroidism and ophthalmopathy. Amplified TCR beta CDR3 regions came from RNA transcripts. HTBI primers were employed in a first-round RT-PCR of the TCR CDR3. MiXCR was run by TCRdb on the multiplex PCR reads, yielding one entry per CDR3 protein. The sample yields around 530,000 distinct CDR3 sequences, 17% seen once. Sequenced: blood. These TCRs come from a young woman with Graves' ophthalmopathy.

Ten or more counts support this clonotype. The genes are TRBV6-1 and TRBJ1-1; TRBD1 aligns across 9 bases. CDR1 MNHNS and CDR2 SASEGT come from the germline V gene. V gave up 5 bases and J gave up 6 bases; unmatched junction bases: 10. This CDR3 is built from 15 residues. CDR3 amino acids: CASSHKGQGYPEAFF. The CDR3 DNA follows: TGTGCCAGCAGTCACAAGGGACAGGGTTATCCTGAAGCTTTCTTT.

This clonotype has ten or more counts. V and J are TRBV27 and TRBJ2-1, with D maybe TRBD2 (5 bases). With 1 base removed from V and 7 bases from J, the gap between germline ends came to 8 bases. Germline CDR1 is MNHEY and CDR2 is SMNVEV (reference sequence). The CDR3 has 13 residues. The chain's CDR3 is CASSLYEGNEQFF. CDR3 coding DNA: TGTGCCAGCAGTTTATATGAGGGAAATGAGCAGTTCTTC.

This clonotype has at least ten counts. The rearrangement links TRBV20-1 to TRBJ1-5; TRBD1 matches 7 bases. Germline-derived CDR1 and CDR2 are DFQATT and SNEGSKA (reference sequence). The CDR3 sequence is 15 residues long. Germline trimming cut 7 bases from V and 0 bases from J; bases unmatched to any gene: 9. CDR3 region: CSVPGQPSSNQPQHF. The DNA of the CDR3 is TGCAGTGTACCGGGACAGCCGTCTAGCAATCAGCCCCAGCATTTT.

This clonotype was counted a few times. This rearrangement joins TRBV5-1 to TRBJ1-6; the D is unclear. This CDR3 has 14 residues. Germline V CDR1 and CDR2: SGHRS, YFSETQ. V lost 5 bases and J lost 2, with 8 bases in between. The CDR3 here is CASSSDPYNSPLHF. CDR3 nucleotides: TGCGCCAGCAGTTCCGACCCCTATAATTCACCCCTCCACTTT.

The rearrangement uses TRBV28 and TRBJ1-2; no clear D gene. The V gene's germline CDR1 is MDHEN and CDR2 SYDVKM. The V and J ends lost 8 bases and 8 bases respectively, with 12 bases between them. This CDR3 region has 11 residues. The chain's CDR3 is CASGEETGYTF. In nucleotides, the CDR3 is TGTGCCAGCGGGGAAGAGACGGGCTACACCTTC.

About this clonotype: Just one base apart from a much larger clone, this may be a read error. For the CDR3, the DNA is TGCGCCAGCAGCCAAGGGTTGGCGGAGACCACAGATACGCAGTATTTT. It encodes CASSQGLAETTDTQYF. The chain has TRBV4-3 and TRBJ2-3; D remains ambiguous. This CDR3 has 16 amino acids. V lost 1 base and J lost 2, with 13 bases in between. CDR1 is LGHNA, CDR2 YSLEER, per germline.

V gene TRBV29-1 combines with J gene TRBJ1-1, with 11 positions matching TRBD1. CDR3 size: 14 residues. In germline, CDR1 is SQVTM, CDR2 ANQGSEA. V lost 6 bases to trimming and J lost 3 bases; unmatched junction nucleotides: 6. Written as DNA, the CDR3 is TGCAGCGTCGGACAGGGGGCGGTGGACACTGAAGCTTTCTTT. This translates into CSVGQGAVDTEAFF.

A note on this clonotype: A much larger clone lies one base from this, so it may be a read error. The V gene is TRBV18, the J gene TRBJ1-1, with TRBD1 as a possible D gene (6 bases). Per germline, CDR1 KGHSH and CDR2 LQKENI. The CDR3 consists of 14 residues. This CDR3 is CVSSSAGVRGEAFF. The CDR3 bases are TGTGTCAGCTCCTCGGCAGGGGTCAGGGGTGAAGCTTTCTTT.

The sample holds many counts of this clonotype. This chain connects TRBV7-8 to TRBJ2-1; the D gene is possibly TRBD1 (6 bases). Trimming shortened V by 0 bases and J by 4 bases, and 16 bases separated the two germline ends. CDR1 is SGHVS and CDR2 is FQNEAQ in the germline V gene. The length of the CDR3 is 17 residues. This CDR3 reads CASSLALWDNSYNEQFF. CDR3 DNA sequence: TGTGCCAGCAGCTTAGCGCTATGGGACAACAGTTACAATGAGCAGTTCTTC.

This clonotype showed up many times. The chain combines TRBV6-5 with TRBJ1-1; a possible D gene is TRBD1 (5 bases). V dropped 8 bases and J dropped 1 base, with 17 bases sitting between them. This CDR3 is built from 15 residues. In germline, CDR1 is MNHEY, CDR2 SVGAGI. CDR3 sequence (DNA): TGTGCCAGCCGGGCAGGGTTTACTAGGAACACTGAAGCTTTCTTT. Translating it yields CASRAGFTRNTEAFF.

This clonotype was counted ten times or more. This rearrangement joins TRBV7-2 to TRBJ2-7; D possibly corresponds to TRBD2 (6 bases). There are 15 residues in the CDR3. Germline V gene data show CDR1 as SGHTA and CDR2 as FQGNSA. V was cut by 2 bases and J by 3 bases, with 14 bases left in between. CDR3 in amino acids: CASSLPSGAGYEQYF. CDR3 coding DNA: TGTGCCAGCAGCTTACCCTCGGGAGCAGGCTACGAGCAGTACTTC.

This clonotype was recorded many times. The V gene is TRBV28, the J gene TRBJ1-1; 8 nucleotides line up with TRBD1. The trim removed 3 bases at V and 1 base at J, leaving 4 bases unmatched. Germline V gene data show CDR1 as MDHEN and CDR2 as SYDVKM. The CDR3 length is 15 residues. The CDR3 sequence: CASSFDRGRNTEAFF. CDR3 coding DNA: TGTGCCAGCAGTTTTGACAGGGGTAGGAACACTGAAGCTTTCTTT.

The V and J genes are TRBV9 and TRBJ1-4, with 7 bases aligning to TRBD1. The CDR3 covers 15 residues. Germline CDR1 SGDLS, CDR2 YYNGEE. V gave up 4 bases and J gave up 7 bases; unmatched junction bases: 10. CDR3 residues: CASSPGTAVSEKLFF. The CDR3 DNA is TGTGCCAGCAGCCCAGGGACAGCCGTTTCTGAAAAACTGTTTTTT.

This clonotype was recorded at least ten times. The chain carries TRBV6-1 and TRBJ2-7; 8 positions agree with TRBD1. V lost 10 bases and J lost 4; bases outside the gene matches: 6. The CDR3 has 12 residues. Germline V gives CDR1 MNHNS, CDR2 SASEGT. Here the CDR3 reads CAIKTGEYEQYF. Written as DNA, the CDR3 is TGTGCCATCAAGACAGGGGAATACGAGCAGTACTTC.

The chain links TRBV4-1 to TRBJ2-7; 8 nucleotides line up with TRBD2. Germline-derived CDR1 and CDR2 are MGHRA and YSYEKL. After removal of 2 bases from V and 4 bases from J, the junction contained 4 bases not matched to a gene. This CDR3 is 14 amino acids long. The CDR3 nucleotides are TGCGCCAGCAGCCAATCAGCGGGGGTATACGAGCAGTACTTC. Translating gives CASSQSAGVYEQYF.

The rearrangement uses TRBV4-3 and TRBJ2-1; tentatively, D is TRBD2 (6 bases). CDR3 length equals 15 residues. Trimming removed 2 bases at V and 6 bases at J, with 14 bases between. The V gene's germline CDR1 is LGHNA and CDR2 YSLEER. As DNA, the CDR3 is TGCGCCAGCAGCCAACTTAACGGGGGACTCAATGAGCAGTTCTTC. Its translation: CASSQLNGGLNEQFF.

This clonotype has only a few counts. The J gene is TRBJ1-4, the V gene TRBV20-1; TRBD1 aligns across 12 bases. With V trimmed by 4 bases and J by 2 bases, 5 bases remained unmatched. Germline V CDR1 and CDR2: DFQATT, SNEGSKA (reference sequence). CDR3 size: 16 residues. The DNA of the CDR3 is TGCAGTGCTATAGGGACAGGGGGCTCTACTAATGAAAAACTGTTTTTT. Translation: CSAIGTGGSTNEKLFF.

This clonotype showed up many times. This chain connects TRBV27 to TRBJ2-7; the match to TRBD1 covers 9 bases. Germline trimming cut 3 bases from V and 4 bases from J; bases unmatched to any gene: 7. CDR1 MNHEY and CDR2 SMNVEV come from the germline V gene (reference sequence). The CDR3 consists of 15 residues. The CDR3 sequence is CASSLSPGQGYEQYF. CDR3 coding DNA: TGTGCCAGCAGTTTGTCCCCGGGACAGGGTTACGAGCAGTACTTC.